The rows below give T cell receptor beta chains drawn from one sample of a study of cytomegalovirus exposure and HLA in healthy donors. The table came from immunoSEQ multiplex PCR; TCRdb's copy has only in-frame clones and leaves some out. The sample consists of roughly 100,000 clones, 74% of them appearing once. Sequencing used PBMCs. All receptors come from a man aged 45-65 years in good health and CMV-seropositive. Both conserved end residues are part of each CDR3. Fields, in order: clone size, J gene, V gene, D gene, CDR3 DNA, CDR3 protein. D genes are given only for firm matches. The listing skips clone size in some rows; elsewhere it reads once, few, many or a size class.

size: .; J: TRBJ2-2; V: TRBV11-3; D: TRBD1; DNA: TGTGCCAGCAGCTTACGGACAGTCAGGGGGCACGGGGAGCTGTTTTTT; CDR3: CASSLRTVRGHGELFF
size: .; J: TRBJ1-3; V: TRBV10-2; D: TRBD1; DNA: TGCGCCAGTTACAGGGGGATCTCTGGAAACACCATATATTTT; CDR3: CASYRGISGNTIYF
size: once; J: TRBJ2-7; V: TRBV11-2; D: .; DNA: TGTGCCAGCAGCCCTCCCAGCTCCTACGAGCAGTACTTC; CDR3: CASSPPSSYEQYF
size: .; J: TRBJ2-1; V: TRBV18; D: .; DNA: TGTGCCAGCTCACCACCGGTATCGAAACGAGGATACAATGAGCAGTTCTTC; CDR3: CASSPPVSKRGYNEQFF
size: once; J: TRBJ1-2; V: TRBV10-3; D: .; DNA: TGTGCCATCAGTGAGGCTGGGGAGATGAGCTATGGCTACACCTTC; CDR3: CAISEAGEMSYGYTF
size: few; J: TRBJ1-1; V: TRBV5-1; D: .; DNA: TGCGCCAGCAGCTTGGGCTCAACAGGTAGTGGTACTGAAGCTTTCTTT; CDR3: CASSLGSTGSGTEAFF
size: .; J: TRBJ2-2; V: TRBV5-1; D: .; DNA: TGCGCCAGCAGCTCGGAGGGACTTGGATCGAACACCGGGGAGCTGTTTTTT; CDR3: CASSSEGLGSNTGELFF
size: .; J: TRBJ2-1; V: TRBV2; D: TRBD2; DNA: TGTGCCAGCAGAGGACTAGCGGGTTCCTACAATGAGCAGTTCTTC; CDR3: CASRGLAGSYNEQFF
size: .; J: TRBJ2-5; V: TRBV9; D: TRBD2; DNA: TGTGCCAGCAGCCCATTGGGAGGGATTGAGACCCAGTACTTC; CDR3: CASSPLGGIETQYF
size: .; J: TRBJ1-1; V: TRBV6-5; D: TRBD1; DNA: TGTGCCACCACAACAGGGGTCAGCACTGAAGCTTTCTTT; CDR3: CATTTGVSTEAFF
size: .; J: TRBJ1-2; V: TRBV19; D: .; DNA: TGTGCCAGTAGTATGTCTACCTATGGCTACACCTTC; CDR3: CASSMSTYGYTF
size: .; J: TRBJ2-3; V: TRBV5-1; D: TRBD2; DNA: TGCGCCAGCAGCTTGGGGGCTAGCGGGGCCACAGATACGCAGTATTTT; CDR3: CASSLGASGATDTQYF
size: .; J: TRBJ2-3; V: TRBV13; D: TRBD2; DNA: TGTGCCAGCGCACCGGGGAGACTAGCGGGAGCACCGGAGGATACGCAGTATTTT; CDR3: CASAPGRLAGAPEDTQYF
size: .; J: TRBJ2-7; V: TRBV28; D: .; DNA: TGTGCCAGCAGTTCCCCGACTACGAACCTTCCCTACGAGCAGTACTTC; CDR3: CASSSPTTNLPYEQYF
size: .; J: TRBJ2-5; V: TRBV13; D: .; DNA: TGTGCCAGCAGAGAAGCGGGCCTCCGCCGGGAGACCCAGTACTTC; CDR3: CASREAGLRRETQYF
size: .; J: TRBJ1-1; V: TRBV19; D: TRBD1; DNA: TGTGCCAGTAGGAAACAGGGGCAGGACACTGAAGCTTTCTTT; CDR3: CASRKQGQDTEAFF
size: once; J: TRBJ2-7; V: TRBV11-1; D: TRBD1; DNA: TGTGCCAGCAGCTTTGGGCAGGGGGCGAGCGAGCAGTACTTC; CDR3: CASSFGQGASEQYF
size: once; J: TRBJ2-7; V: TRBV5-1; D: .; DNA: TGCGCCAGCAGCTTGGCTTGGCCTCCCTACGAGCAGTACTTC; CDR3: CASSLAWPPYEQYF
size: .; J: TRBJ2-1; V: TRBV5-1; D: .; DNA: TGCGCCAGCAGCTTGTACGGGTCCGAGCAGTTCTTC; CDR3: CASSLYGSEQFF
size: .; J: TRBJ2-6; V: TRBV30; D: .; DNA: TGTGCCTGGAGTCGATGGAGGATCTCTGGGGCCAACGTCCTGACTTTC; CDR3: CAWSRWRISGANVLTF
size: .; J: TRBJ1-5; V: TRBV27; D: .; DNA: TGTGCCAGCAGTTTATCGTTGCGGGCCTCAGGGCCCCAGCATTTT; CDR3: CASSLSLRASGPQHF
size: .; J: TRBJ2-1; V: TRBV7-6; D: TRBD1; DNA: TGTGCCAGCAGCCCCCAGGACAGGGCTTACAATGAGCAGTTCTTC; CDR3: CASSPQDRAYNEQFF
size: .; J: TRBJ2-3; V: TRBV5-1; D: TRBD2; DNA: TGCGCCAGCAGACCCTTTATCGGCCTAGCGGCAGATACGCAGTATTTT; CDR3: CASRPFIGLAADTQYF
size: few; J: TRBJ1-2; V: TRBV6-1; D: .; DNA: TGTGCCAGCAGTGCCCAGGATTACTATGGCTACACCTTC; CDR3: CASSAQDYYGYTF
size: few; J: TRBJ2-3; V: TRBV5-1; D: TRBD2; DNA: TGCGCCAGCAGCTTGGCGCCTAGCGGGACCCACACAGATACGCAGTATTTT; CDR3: CASSLAPSGTHTDTQYF
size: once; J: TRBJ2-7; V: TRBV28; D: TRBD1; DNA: TGTGCCAGCGGAACCGTTCGGGACAGCCCCTACGAGCAGTACTTC; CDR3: CASGTVRDSPYEQYF
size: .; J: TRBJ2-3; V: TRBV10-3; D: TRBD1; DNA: TGTGCCACCGTCCGGGACAGGGGGCAAGATACGCAGTATTTT; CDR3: CATVRDRGQDTQYF
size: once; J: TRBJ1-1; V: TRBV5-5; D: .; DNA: TGTGCCAGCAGCTTGGCTGGGGCAATGAACACTGAAGCTTTCTTT; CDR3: CASSLAGAMNTEAFF
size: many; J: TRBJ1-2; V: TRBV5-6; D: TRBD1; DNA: TGTGCCAGCAGCGATTCGTACAGGGGCCAAACAGAGAATAAAGGCTACACCTTC; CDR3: CASSDSYRGQTENKGYTF
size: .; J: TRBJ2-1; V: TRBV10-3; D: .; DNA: TGTGCCCACTCGGCGGGTTCCTACAATGAGCAGTTCTTC; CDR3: CAHSAGSYNEQFF
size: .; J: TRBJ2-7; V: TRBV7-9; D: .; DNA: TGTGCCAGCAGCTTATACCCGGCCTACGAGCAGTACTTC; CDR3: CASSLYPAYEQYF
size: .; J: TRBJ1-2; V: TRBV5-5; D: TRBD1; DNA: TGTGCCAGCAGCTTCGTAGACAGGGGGCGAGGGTATGGCTACACCTTC; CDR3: CASSFVDRGRGYGYTF
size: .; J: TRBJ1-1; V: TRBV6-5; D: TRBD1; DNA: TGTGCCAGCAGTCGACAGGGGGTAGGAACTGAAGCTTTCTTT; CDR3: CASSRQGVGTEAFF
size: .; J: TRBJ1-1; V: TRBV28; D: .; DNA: TGTGCCAGCACCGGTAGCCCCTGGAACACTGAAGCTTTCTTT; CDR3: CASTGSPWNTEAFF
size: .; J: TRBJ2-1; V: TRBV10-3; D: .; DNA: TGTGCCATCAGTGAGTTGGACACCACGGAGCAGTTCTTC; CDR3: CAISELDTTEQFF
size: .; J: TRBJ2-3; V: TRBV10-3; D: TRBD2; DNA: TGTGCCATCAGCGCGGGACTAGCGGGGGGGCCCAGCACAGATACGCAGTATTTT; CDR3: CAISAGLAGGPSTDTQYF
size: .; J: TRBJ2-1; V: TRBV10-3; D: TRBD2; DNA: TGTGCCATCAGTGAGTCTCCCGGGAGGGCCCACAATGAGCAGTTCTTC; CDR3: CAISESPGRAHNEQFF
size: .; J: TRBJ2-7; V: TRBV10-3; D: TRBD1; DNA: TGTGCCATCACCGGGGACAGGGAAAGCGAGCAGTACTTC; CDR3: CAITGDRESEQYF
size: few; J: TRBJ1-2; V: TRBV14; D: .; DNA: TGTGCCAGCAGCCAAGAGAGTAACCGACTCTACACCTTC; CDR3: CASSQESNRLYTF
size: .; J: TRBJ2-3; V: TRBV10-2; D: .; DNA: TGCGCCAGCAGTGCCATTGGGGGCGATACGCAGTATTTT; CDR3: CASSAIGGDTQYF
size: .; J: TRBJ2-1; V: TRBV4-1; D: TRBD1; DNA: TGCGCCAGCAGCCAAGAAGGTGCGGGACAGGGGAATGAGCAGTTCTTC; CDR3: CASSQEGAGQGNEQFF
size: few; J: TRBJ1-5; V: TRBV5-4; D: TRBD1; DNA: TGTGCCAGCAGCAGGGACAGCCTGAGGCCCCAGCATTTT; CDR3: CASSRDSLRPQHF